These 16 T cell receptor beta chains originate from one sample sequenced in a study of beta chain features in type 1 diabetes. The entirety of the isolated RNA underwent reverse transcription, so expressed TCRB transcripts were sequenced. Profiling relied on immunoSEQ multiplex PCR, and the TCRdb table lists in-frame clones only, not all of them. The sample lists around 500,000 clones, 25% to 35% seen once, with roughly 0.066% in the top ten. Sequencing was carried out using naive CD4+ T cells from blood. The receptors shown here come from a man between 18 and 35 years old in good health.

This clone was detected a few times. CDR3 in DNA: TGCGCCAGCAGCTTGACACTAGCGGGGGGCCTTCAAGAGACCCAGTACTTC. As protein: CASSLTLAGGLQETQYF. The rearrangement joins TRBV5-1 to TRBJ2-5; 12 positions agree with TRBD2. The CDR3 sequence is 17 residues long. The germline V gene has CDR1 SGHRS and CDR2 YFSETQ. Trimming took 1 base from V and 2 from J; bases not matched to a gene: 6.

This clone appeared a few times. The junction shows a germline mismatch at one end, possibly a read error. The chain joins TRBV29-1 to TRBJ2-1; 7 nucleotides agree with TRBD1. Germline lookup yields CDR1 SQVTM and CDR2 ANQGSEA. This CDR3 has 14 amino acids. The CDR3 reads CSVEDRVAYNEQFF. The CDR3 coding sequence is TGCAGCGTGGAAGACAGGGTCGCCTACAATGAGCAGTTCTTC.

This clone was seen only a few times. This chain links TRBV29-1 with TRBJ2-1, with TRBD1 as a possible D gene (5 bases). V lost 3 bases and J lost 4, with 13 bases in between. This CDR3 comprises 14 residues. Germline-derived CDR1 and CDR2 are SQVTM and ANQGSEA. CDR3: CSVDAPGRYNEQFF. The DNA for the CDR3 is TGCAGCGTTGATGCCCCAGGGCGATACAATGAGCAGTTCTTC.

The chain recombines TRBV2 with TRBJ2-7, with no clear D. Per germline, CDR1 SNHLY and CDR2 FYNNEI. The CDR3 is made up of 12 amino acids. V lost 2 bases, J lost 6 bases, and 8 bases lay in between. The CDR3, as DNA: TGTGCCAGCAGTGAACGGTCGCCCGAGCAGTACTTC. Its translation: CASSERSPEQYF.

V gene TRBV2 combines with J gene TRBJ2-1; tentatively, D is TRBD2 (6 bases). The CDR3 length is 12 residues. Looked up from germline, CDR1 is SNHLY and CDR2 is FYNNEI. V dropped 5 bases and J dropped 6 bases, with 8 bases sitting between them. DNA for the CDR3: TGTGCCAGCAGTATGACTAGCAATGAGCAGTTCTTC. It yields the protein CASSMTSNEQFF.

A note on this clone: The same CDR3 is also encoded by other DNA sequences in this sample. V usage is TRBV7-9 and J usage is TRBJ2-7, with 7 bases aligning to TRBD1. The CDR3 length is 15 residues. Per germline, CDR1 SEHNR and CDR2 FQNEAQ (reference sequence). The V gene end was trimmed by 5 bases and the J gene end by 0 bases; junction bases not matched to a gene: 7. This CDR3 is CASSPDRAISYEQYF. Written as DNA, the CDR3 is TGTGCCAGCAGCCCAGACAGGGCGATCTCCTACGAGCAGTACTTC.

The V gene is TRBV30, the J gene TRBJ1-2; possible D gene TRBD1, 6 bases. The germline CDR1 and CDR2 sequences are GTSNPN and SVGIG (reference sequence). The V end was cut by 0 bases, the J end by 4 bases, with 9 bases between. This CDR3 has 13 amino acids. CDR3: CAWSVPDSYGYTF. DNA for the CDR3: TGTGCCTGGAGTGTCCCGGACAGCTATGGCTACACCTTC.

This clone has more than one count but fewer than ten. The chain employs TRBV12-5 and TRBJ2-5, with D unresolved. The germline gives CDR1 LGHNT, CDR2 FRNRAP. The CDR3 runs 14 residues. V was shortened by 0 bases and J by 4 bases, with 9 bases between the two germline ends. CDR3 in amino acids: CASGLVPVVETQYF. In DNA form, the CDR3 reads TGTGCTAGTGGTTTGGTACCTGTGGTAGAGACCCAGTACTTC. Looking up the rest from reference TRBV12-5 and TRBJ2-5 gives the full variable domain: DARVTQTPRHKVTEMGQEVTMRCQPILGHNTVFWYRQTMMQGLELLAYFRNRAPLDDSGMPKDRFSAEMPDATLATLKIQPSEPRDSAVYFCASGLVPVVETQYFGPGTRLLVL.

The chain is built from TRBV5-1 and TRBJ1-4, with D unresolved. Germline values: CDR1 SGHRS, CDR2 YFSETQ. CDR3 length: 14 amino acids. V dropped 0 bases and J dropped 10 bases, with 13 bases sitting between them. CDR3 sequence (DNA): TGCGCCAGCAGCTTGGCCGGGGAGGACGGAAAACTGTTTTTT. It yields the protein CASSLAGEDGKLFF.

The chain links TRBV25-1 to TRBJ2-7, with 10 bases fitting TRBD1. The CDR3 has 16 amino acids. Germline V gives CDR1 MGHDK, CDR2 SYGVNS. The V and J ends lost 2 bases and 2 bases, in that order; junction bases with no gene match: 6. The CDR3 DNA reads TGTGCCAGCAGTGAACTCCGACAGGGGGCCACCTACGAGCAGTACTTC. Translated, it gives CASSELRQGATYEQYF.

V gene TRBV5-1 combines with J gene TRBJ2-1; D not certain. Germline V gene sequence: CDR1 SGHRS, CDR2 YFSETQ. This CDR3 region has 16 residues. The V end was cut by 0 bases, the J end by 2 bases, with 12 bases between. The CDR3 is CASSLANTQAYNEQFF. The CDR3 DNA sequence: TGCGCCAGCAGCTTGGCCAACACTCAGGCCTACAATGAGCAGTTCTTC.

There are a few counts of this clone. V usage is TRBV6-5 and J usage is TRBJ2-1; 8 bases fit TRBD1. CDR3 length: 15 amino acids. J was trimmed by 5 bases and V by 4 bases; bases with no gene match: 7. CDR1 and CDR2 (germline): MNHEY, SVGAGI. CDR3 amino acids: CASSSPGTGDNEQFF. CDR3 nucleotide sequence: TGTGCCAGCAGTTCCCCCGGGACAGGAGACAATGAGCAGTTCTTC.

The chain uses TRBV7-2 and TRBJ2-5, with 11 bases aligning to TRBD1. This CDR3 is 15 amino acids long. Germline CDR1 and CDR2: SGHTA and FQGNSA. After removal of 7 bases from V and 5 bases from J, the junction contained 9 bases not matched to a gene. The DNA for the CDR3 is TGTGCCAGCACCCTAACCGGGACAGGGGGTGAGACCCAGTACTTC. This encodes CASTLTGTGGETQYF.

The chain carries TRBV7-2 and TRBJ2-1; 11 nucleotides match TRBD2. J gave up 8 bases and V 1 base, and 7 bases lay outside the gene matches. The germline V gene encodes CDR1 SGHTA and CDR2 FQGNSA. CDR3 size: 16 residues. The CDR3 sequence: CASSLGGSSGRYEQFF. CDR3 in DNA: TGTGCCAGCAGCTTAGGAGGGTCTAGCGGGAGGTATGAGCAGTTCTTC.

The sample holds a few counts of this clone. The chain recombines TRBV10-3 with TRBJ2-7, with a tentative D call TRBD2 (6 bases). V shed 2 bases and J shed 0 bases, with 11 bases lying between them. CDR1 and CDR2 from the germline V gene are ENHRY and SYGVKD. The CDR3 sequence is 15 residues long. CDR3 in DNA: TGTGCCATCAGTGAGACTAGCCTTAGCTCCTACGAGCAGTACTTC. Protein: CAISETSLSSYEQYF.

The chain carries TRBV15 and TRBJ2-3; 12 bases line up with TRBD2. CDR3 length: 21 amino acids. V was clipped by 2 bases and J by 0 bases; unmatched bases: 15. Germline V gene lookup returns CDR1 LNHNV and CDR2 YYDKDF (reference sequence). The CDR3 sequence: CATSRPGTSGWSRFSTDTQYF. CDR3 nucleotides: TGTGCCACCAGCAGACCCGGGACTAGCGGGTGGAGCCGTTTTAGCACAGATACGCAGTATTTT.